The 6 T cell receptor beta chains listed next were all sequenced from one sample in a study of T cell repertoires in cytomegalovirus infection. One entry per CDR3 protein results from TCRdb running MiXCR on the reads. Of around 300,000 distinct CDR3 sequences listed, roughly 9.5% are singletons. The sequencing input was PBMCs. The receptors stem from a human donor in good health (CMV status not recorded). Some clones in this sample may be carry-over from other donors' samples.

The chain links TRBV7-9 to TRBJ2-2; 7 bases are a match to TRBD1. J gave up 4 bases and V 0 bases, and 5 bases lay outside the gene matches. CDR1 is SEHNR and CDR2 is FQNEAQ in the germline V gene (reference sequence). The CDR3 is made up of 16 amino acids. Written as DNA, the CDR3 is TGTGCCAGCAGCTTAGCGGGACAGAGGATCACCGGGGAGCTGTTTTTT. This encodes CASSLAGQRITGELFF. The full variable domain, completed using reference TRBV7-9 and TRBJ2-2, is DTGVSQNPRHKITKRGQNVTFRCDPISEHNRLYWYRQTLGQGPEFLTYFQNEAQLEKSRLLSDRFSAERPKGSFSTLEIQRTEQGDSAMYLCASSLAGQRITGELFFGEGSRLTVL.

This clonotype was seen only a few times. CDR3 nucleotides: TGTGCCAGCAGCTTAGGCATATTGGCCGGCTCCTACGAGCAGTACTTC. This sequence encodes CASSLGILAGSYEQYF. This rearrangement joins TRBV11-2 to TRBJ2-7; D gene unclear. The CDR3 extends over 16 amino acids. CDR1 SGHAT and CDR2 FQNNGV come from the germline V gene. Trimming shortened V by 1 base and J by 0 bases, and 13 bases separated the two germline ends.

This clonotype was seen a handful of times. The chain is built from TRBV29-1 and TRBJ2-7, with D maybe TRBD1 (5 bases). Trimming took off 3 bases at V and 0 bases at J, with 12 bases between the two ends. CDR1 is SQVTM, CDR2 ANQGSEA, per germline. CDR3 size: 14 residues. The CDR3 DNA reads TGCAGCGTTGAGCCCTTAGGGGCCTCCTACGAGCAGTACTTC. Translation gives CSVEPLGASYEQYF.

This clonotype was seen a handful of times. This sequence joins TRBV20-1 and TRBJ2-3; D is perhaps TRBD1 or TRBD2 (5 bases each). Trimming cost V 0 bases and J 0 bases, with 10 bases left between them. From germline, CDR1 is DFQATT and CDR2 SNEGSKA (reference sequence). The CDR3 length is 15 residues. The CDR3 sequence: CSARDPRDSTDTQYF. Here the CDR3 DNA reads TGCAGTGCTAGAGATCCCCGGGACAGCACAGATACGCAGTATTTT.

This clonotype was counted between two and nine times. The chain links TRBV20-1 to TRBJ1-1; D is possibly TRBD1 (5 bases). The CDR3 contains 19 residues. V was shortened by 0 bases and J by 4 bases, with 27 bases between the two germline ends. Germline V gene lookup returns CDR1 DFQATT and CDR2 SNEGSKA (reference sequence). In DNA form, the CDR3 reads TGCAGTGCTAGAGATAGAACCGCTTCTTGGTCAGGGAAGGGCACTGAAGCTTTCTTT. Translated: CSARDRTASWSGKGTEAFF.

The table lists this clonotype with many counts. The CDR3 here is CASSPRVPQPQHF. CDR3 nucleotide sequence: TGTGCCAGCAGCCCTAGGGTTCCTCAGCCCCAGCATTTT. The chain joins TRBV7-8 to TRBJ1-5; D uncertain. Between the trimmed V and J ends, which lost 5 bases and 6 bases, there was a span of 11 bases. The CDR3 runs to 13 residues. Germline loops: CDR1 SGHVS, CDR2 FQNEAQ.